The next 8 T cell receptor beta chains were all read from a single sample in a study of blood T cell repertoires in COVID-19. TCRdb keeps only in-frame clones here, not all; method: immunoSEQ multiplex PCR. The table records 65,000 to 75,000 clones, 75% to 85% of them present only once. The sample comprised peripheral blood. The receptors derive from an elderly man with acute or convalescent COVID-19.

This clone was detected once. The V and J genes are TRBV19 and TRBJ2-1, with D tentatively TRBD2 (6 bases). The CDR3 is made up of 11 amino acids. CDR1 and CDR2 (germline): LNHDA, SQIVND (reference sequence). The germline V and J ends were trimmed by 4 bases and 10 bases, with 8 bases remaining between them. CDR3 residues: CASSTAGEQFF. The CDR3 region has the DNA TGTGCCAGTAGTACGGCGGGGGAGCAGTTCTTC. The full variable domain, with the rest looked up from reference TRBV19 and TRBJ2-1, is DGGITQSPKYLFRKEGQNVTLSCEQNLNHDAMYWYRQDPGQGLRLIYYSQIVNDFQKGDIAEGYSVSREKKESFPLTVTSAQKNPTAFYLCASSTAGEQFFGPGTRLTVL.

This chain connects TRBV11-2 to TRBJ2-1; 7 nucleotides line up with TRBD2. V shed 4 bases and J 5 bases; nucleotides not matched to a gene: 8. CDR1 SGHAT and CDR2 FQNNGV come from the germline V gene. The CDR3 has 15 amino acids. The CDR3 here is CASSSPRGVHNEQFF. DNA for the CDR3: TGTGCCAGCAGCTCCCCTCGGGGGGTGCACAATGAGCAGTTCTTC.

The V gene is TRBV4-3, the J gene TRBJ1-2, with TRBD1 identical over 9 bases. In germline, CDR1 is LGHNA, CDR2 YSLEER. V lost 7 bases to trimming and J lost 2 bases; unmatched junction nucleotides: 5. The CDR3 is 14 residues long. The CDR3 bases are TGCGCCAGCAAACCGGGACAGGGAAACTATGGCTACACCTTC. Its protein product is CASKPGQGNYGYTF.

The CDR3: CASSPGEKLFF. In nucleotides, the CDR3 is TGTGCCAGCAGCCCCGGGGAAAAACTGTTTTTT. J is TRBJ1-4 and V is TRBV7-2; no firm D call. The V end was cut by 5 bases, the J end by 8 bases, with 6 bases between. The CDR3 has 11 amino acids. The V gene's germline CDR1 is SGHTA and CDR2 FQGNSA. The entire variable domain, with the rest obtained from reference TRBV7-2 and TRBJ1-4, is as follows: GAGVSQSPSNKVTEKGKDVELRCDPISGHTALYWYRQSLGQGLEFLIYFQGNSAPDKSGLPSDRFSAERTGGSVSTLTIQRTQQEDSAVYLCASSPGEKLFFGSGTQLSVL.

The chain recombines TRBV7-2 with TRBJ1-3, with 9 nucleotides matching TRBD1. With 5 bases clipped from V and 0 bases from J, the junction kept 2 bases outside the gene matches. The CDR3 spans 15 residues. Germline CDR1 reads SGHTA; CDR2 reads FQGNSA. CDR3 region: CASSGTGSSGNTIYF. The CDR3 DNA reads as TGTGCCAGCAGCGGGACAGGGAGCTCTGGAAACACCATATATTTT.

J is TRBJ1-1 and V is TRBV3-1 (or the pseudogene TRBV3-2); no firm D call. Trimming removed 1 base from V and 3 bases from J, with 6 bases in between. The CDR3 runs to 13 residues. The germline gives CDR1 LGHDT, CDR2 YNNKEL (reference sequence). CDR3 in DNA: TGTGCCAGCAGCCAAGGACTGGACACTGAAGCTTTCTTT. Translated, it gives CASSQGLDTEAFF.

The chain links TRBV28 to TRBJ2-5; D may be TRBD1 (5 bases). The CDR3 totals 15 residues. The germline V gene encodes CDR1 MDHEN and CDR2 SYDVKM. Between the trimmed V and J ends, which lost 6 bases and 6 bases, there was a span of 20 bases. The CDR3 nucleotides read TGTGCCAGCAGCTCAGCAGGGTTAGAGGCGAAGACCCAGTACTTC. Translated, it gives CASSSAGLEAKTQYF.

CDR3: CASSLGTGYGSGYTF. DNA for the CDR3: TGTGCCAGCAGCCTCGGGACAGGGTACGGGAGTGGCTACACCTTC. V and J are TRBV7-2 and TRBJ1-2; 9 bases are shared with TRBD1. CDR3 length: 15 residues. CDR1 is SGHTA and CDR2 is FQGNSA in the germline V gene. V gave up 5 bases and J gave up 7 bases; unmatched junction bases: 11.